The 21 T cell receptor beta chains below all came from one sample that was sequenced in a study of cytomegalovirus exposure and HLA in healthy donors. The PCR was carried out with 60 Vbeta primers and 13 Jbeta primers. Method: immunoSEQ multiplex PCR; TCRdb's copy keeps in-frame clones and lacks some. This table has about 200,000 clones, 65% to 90% appearing once. The source material was PBMCs. The receptors were sampled from a woman in her 30s in good health and CMV-seronegative.

The chain employs TRBV5-1 and TRBJ2-7; D may be TRBD1 (5 bases). The CDR3 loop spans 12 amino acids. The germline V gene has CDR1 SGHRS and CDR2 YFSETQ. Trimming took off 4 bases at V and 7 bases at J, with 12 bases between the two ends. This CDR3 is CASSPVGVEQYF. The CDR3 bases are TGCGCCAGCAGCCCGGTAGGGGTGGAGCAGTACTTC.

J is TRBJ2-1 and V is TRBV7-3; TRBD2 matches 8 bases. V lost 5 bases and J lost 7; bases outside the gene matches: 7. Germline lookup yields CDR1 SGHTA and CDR2 FQGTGA. The CDR3 length is 14 residues. The CDR3 here is CASSVGGLDNEQFF. The CDR3 DNA sequence: TGTGCCAGCAGCGTTGGGGGACTAGATAATGAGCAGTTCTTC.

The chain joins TRBV7-2 to TRBJ1-2, with D maybe TRBD1 (6 bases). The V gene's germline CDR1 is SGHTA and CDR2 FQGNSA. The CDR3 sequence is 15 residues long. The ends were cut back, 4 bases at V and 8 bases at J, with 20 bases in the middle. CDR3 sequence: CASSSLTGIFGGYTF. Here the CDR3 DNA reads TGTGCCAGCAGCTCGCTAACAGGGATTTTCGGAGGCTACACCTTC.

The chain combines TRBV5-1 with TRBJ2-2; 8 positions match TRBD2. V shed 10 bases and J 5 bases; nucleotides not matched to a gene: 10. This CDR3 has 14 amino acids. Germline loops: CDR1 SGHRS, CDR2 YFSETQ. The CDR3 protein is CASYGGAGTGELFF. CDR3 DNA sequence: TGCGCCTCCTACGGGGGGGCAGGAACCGGGGAGCTGTTTTTT.

This chain joins TRBV19 and TRBJ2-2; D unclear. V lost 1 base, J lost 6 bases, and 12 bases lay in between. CDR1 and CDR2 from the germline V gene are LNHDA and SQIVND (reference sequence). The CDR3 runs to 15 residues. CDR3 sequence: CASSIARLESGELFF. The CDR3, as DNA: TGTGCCAGTAGTATAGCACGCTTGGAGTCCGGGGAGCTGTTTTTT.

The chain couples TRBV14 to TRBJ2-1; tentative D call: TRBD1 (6 bases). The V gene lost 3 bases and the J gene lost 6 bases, with 9 bases spanning the gap. The CDR3 contains 13 residues. Germline CDR1 and CDR2: SGHDN and FVKESK. In nucleotides, the CDR3 is TGTGCCAGCAGCCAGGGACACGCCAATGAGCAGTTCTTC. Translated, it gives CASSQGHANEQFF.

CDR3 loop: CASSYSFRGAAGELFF. Here the CDR3 DNA reads TGTGCCAGCAGTTACTCGTTTCGGGGGGCGGCCGGGGAGCTGTTTTTT. The chain joins TRBV6-5 to TRBJ2-2; perhaps TRBD2 as D (7 bases). Germline-derived CDR1 and CDR2 are MNHEY and SVGAGI. V was trimmed by 0 bases and J by 6 bases, leaving 14 bases between them. This CDR3 region has 16 residues.

The genes are TRBV6-6 and TRBJ1-1; TRBD1 matches at 8 bases. The CDR3 runs to 14 residues. The V and J ends lost 6 bases and 1 base, in that order; junction bases with no gene match: 4. Per the germline V gene, CDR1 is MNHNY and CDR2 is SVGAGI (reference sequence). In nucleotides, the CDR3 is TGTGCCAGCAGATCCGGGACAGGGAACACTGAAGCTTTCTTT. It is translated as CASRSGTGNTEAFF.

V usage is TRBV28 and J usage is TRBJ2-7; perhaps TRBD2 as D (6 bases). The CDR3 has 12 amino acids. The V end was cut by 5 bases, the J end by 3 bases, with 8 bases between. The germline V gene encodes CDR1 MDHEN and CDR2 SYDVKM. CDR3 in amino acids: CASSVTSYEQYF. CDR3 DNA sequence: TGTGCCAGCAGTGTGACTAGCTACGAGCAGTACTTC.

V gene TRBV6-1 combines with J gene TRBJ1-1; D unresolved. CDR1 is MNHNS, CDR2 SASEGT, per germline. V shed 6 bases and J shed 1 base, with 9 bases lying between them. The CDR3 totals 13 residues. The DNA of the CDR3 is TGTGCCAGCAGCTCACAGACGAACACTGAAGCTTTCTTT. Translation: CASSSQTNTEAFF.

This clone was seen a few times. The gene calls are TRBV28 and TRBJ2-7, with D possibly matching TRBD2 (5 bases). Germline-derived CDR1 and CDR2 are MDHEN and SYDVKM. V was trimmed by 5 bases and J by 2 bases, leaving 7 bases between them. The CDR3 covers 12 residues. CDR3 in amino acids: CASSRLTYEQYF. The CDR3 DNA reads TGTGCCAGCAGTAGACTAACCTACGAGCAGTACTTC.

The chain links TRBV28 to TRBJ1-5, with 9 bases matching TRBD1. The CDR3 runs to 17 residues. The trim removed 6 bases at V and 0 bases at J, leaving 9 bases unmatched. The V gene's germline CDR1 is MDHEN and CDR2 SYDVKM. In nucleotides, the CDR3 is TGTGCCAGCAGAACGGGACAGGGTACATATAGCAATCAGCCCCAGCATTTT. As protein: CASRTGQGTYSNQPQHF.

This chain joins TRBV28 and TRBJ1-5; D gene ambiguous. Between the trimmed V and J ends, which lost 5 bases and 6 bases, there was a span of 8 bases. The germline CDR1 and CDR2 sequences are MDHEN and SYDVKM. The CDR3 totals 12 residues. The chain's CDR3 is CASSVRVQPQHF. The CDR3 DNA reads as TGTGCCAGCAGTGTGAGGGTTCAGCCCCAGCATTTT.

This chain connects TRBV6-4 to TRBJ1-2, with no clear D. V lost 0 bases, J lost 3 bases, and 11 bases lay in between. The germline gives CDR1 MRHNA, CDR2 SNTAGT. The CDR3 is 15 residues long. CDR3 sequence (DNA): TGTGCCAGCAGTGACTCGTCCTCCCCTCACTATGGCTACACCTTC. Residues: CASSDSSSPHYGYTF.

A single count supports this clone. The V gene is TRBV5-1, the J gene TRBJ1-4; D possibly corresponds to TRBD1 (6 bases). Germline V CDR1 and CDR2: SGHRS, YFSETQ. V was cut by 5 bases and J by 8 bases, with 10 bases left in between. The CDR3 extends over 12 amino acids. The CDR3 spells CASRQDSEKLFF. The CDR3, as DNA: TGCGCCAGCAGGCAGGACAGCGAAAAACTGTTTTTT.

The chain uses TRBV15 and TRBJ2-5, with D unclear. Trimming stripped 3 bases from V and 5 bases from J, with 10 bases between. The germline V gene has CDR1 LNHNV and CDR2 YYDKDF (reference sequence). This CDR3 region has 13 residues. CDR3 residues: CATSRTSRETQYF. The DNA for the CDR3 is TGTGCCACCAGCAGGACTTCTCGGGAGACCCAGTACTTC. The full variable domain, its missing parts supplied by reference TRBV15 and TRBJ2-5, is DAMVIQNPRYQVTQFGKPVTLSCSQTLNHNVMYWYQQKSSQAPKLLFHYYDKDFNNEADTPDNFQSRRPNTSFCFLDIRSPGLGDTAMYLCATSRTSRETQYFGPGTRLLVL.

The chain recombines TRBV9 with TRBJ2-1; 10 bases align to TRBD1. CDR3 length: 20 residues. Germline V gives CDR1 SGDLS, CDR2 YYNGEE. V was clipped by 3 bases and J by 1 base; unmatched bases: 16. CDR3 sequence reads: CASSAPIPGQGRDSYNEQFF. The CDR3 DNA reads as TGTGCCAGCAGCGCCCCCATTCCGGGACAGGGGCGAGATTCCTACAATGAGCAGTTCTTC.

The chain joins TRBV5-6 to TRBJ1-2; D remains ambiguous. Trimming left V 3 bases short and J 0 bases short, with 12 bases between. The CDR3 sequence is 15 residues long. Germline values: CDR1 SGHDT, CDR2 YYEEEE. The CDR3 is CASSSPSRANYGYTF. CDR3 bases: TGTGCCAGCAGCTCACCGAGCCGAGCTAACTATGGCTACACCTTC.

This chain connects TRBV4-1 to TRBJ2-4; TRBD2 matches at 13 bases. This CDR3 comprises 21 residues. CDR1 MGHRA and CDR2 YSYEKL come from the germline V gene. The V segment lost 0 bases and the J segment 0 bases; nucleotides outside the gene matches: 11. CDR3 coding DNA: TGCGCCAGCAGCCAAGATCAGGCGACTAGCGGGGGGATACTAGCCAAAAACATTCAGTACTTC. It yields the protein CASSQDQATSGGILAKNIQYF.

The genes are TRBV19 and TRBJ2-2, with D possibly TRBD2 on 5 matching bases. CDR3 length: 14 amino acids. Germline-derived CDR1 and CDR2 are LNHDA and SQIVND (reference sequence). The V end was cut by 3 bases, the J end by 6 bases, with 11 bases between. The DNA for the CDR3 is TGTGCCAGTAGTATCTCCGCGGGCGCCGGGGAGCTGTTTTTT. It codes for CASSISAGAGELFF.

The CDR3 is CASCRVTTNEKLFF. As DNA, the CDR3 is TGTGCCAGCTGCAGGGTTACGACTAATGAAAAACTGTTTTTT. V gene TRBV2 combines with J gene TRBJ1-4; D is perhaps TRBD1 (5 bases). Trimming shortened V by 8 bases and J by 2 bases, and 12 bases separated the two germline ends. Germline V gives CDR1 SNHLY, CDR2 FYNNEI. This CDR3 is 14 amino acids long.